Listed here is a single T cell receptor beta chain. Antigen specificity is unknown. This sample was taken from a study of human thymus T cells. Whole-study findings and limits: There appeared to be biased usage of V and J genes in thymic and blood repertoires. Related studies found that unrelated individuals share highly overlapping thymic repertoires.

Sequenced by immunoSEQ multiplex PCR; TCRdb stores in-frame clones only, minus some. This repertoire shows some 120,000 clones, around 94% found once; its top ten account for more than 0.02%. Thymus tissue was removed during corrective cardiac surgery. Corrective surgery for congenital heart defects was being performed on the healthy Finnish infants who were the donors. CDR1 is LNHNV, CDR2 YYDKDF, per germline (reference sequence). This CDR3 region has 15 residues. The ends lost 5 bases at V and 8 bases at J; junction bases unmatched: 6. The TCR originated in a boy less than two years old with a congenital heart defect but otherwise immunologically healthy. The sequencing input was thymus tissue. This sequence joins TRBV15 and TRBJ2-2; 12 bases agree with TRBD2. The CDR3 region has the DNA TGTGCCACCAGCCGGACTAGCGGGGATGGTGGGGAGCTGTTTTTT. The encoded protein is CATSRTSGDGGELFF.